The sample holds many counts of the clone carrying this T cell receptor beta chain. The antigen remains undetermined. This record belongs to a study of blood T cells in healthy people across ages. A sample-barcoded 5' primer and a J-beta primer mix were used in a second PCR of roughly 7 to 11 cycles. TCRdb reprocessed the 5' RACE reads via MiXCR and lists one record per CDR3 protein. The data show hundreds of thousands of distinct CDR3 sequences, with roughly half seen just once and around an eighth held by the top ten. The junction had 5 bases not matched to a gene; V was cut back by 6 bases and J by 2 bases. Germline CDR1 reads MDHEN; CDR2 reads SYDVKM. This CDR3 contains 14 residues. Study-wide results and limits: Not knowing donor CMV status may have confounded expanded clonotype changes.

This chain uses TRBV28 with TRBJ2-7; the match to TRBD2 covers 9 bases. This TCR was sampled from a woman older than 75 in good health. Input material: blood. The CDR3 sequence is CASSPAGGAYEQYF. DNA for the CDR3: TGTGCCAGCAGCCCCGCGGGAGGGGCCTACGAGCAGTACTTC.